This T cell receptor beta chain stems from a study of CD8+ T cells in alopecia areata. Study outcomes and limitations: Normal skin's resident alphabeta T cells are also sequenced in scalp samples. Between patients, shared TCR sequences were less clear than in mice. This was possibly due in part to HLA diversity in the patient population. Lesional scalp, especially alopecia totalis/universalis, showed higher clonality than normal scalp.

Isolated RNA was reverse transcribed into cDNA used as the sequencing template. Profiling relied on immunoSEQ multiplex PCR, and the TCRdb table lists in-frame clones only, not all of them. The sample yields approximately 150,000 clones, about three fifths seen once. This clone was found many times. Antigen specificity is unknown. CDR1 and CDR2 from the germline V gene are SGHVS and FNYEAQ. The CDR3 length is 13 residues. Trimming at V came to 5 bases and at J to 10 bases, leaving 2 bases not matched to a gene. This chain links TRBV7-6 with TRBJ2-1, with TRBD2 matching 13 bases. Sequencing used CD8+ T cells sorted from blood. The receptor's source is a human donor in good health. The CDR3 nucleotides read TGTGCCAGCAGCGTGACTAGCGGGAGGGAGCAGTTCTTC. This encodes CASSVTSGREQFF.